This T cell receptor (beta chain) was retrieved from a study of T cells after posttransplantation cyclophosphamide. Study-level points and caveats: Recipient CMV seropositivity and CMV reactivation strongly tracked TRB clonality. Tissue-infiltrating T cells from skin or gut overlapped little with blood T cells.

On the day of bone marrow donation, the related graft donor provided peripheral blood. This clone appeared many times. What it recognizes is unknown. The assay was immunoSEQ multiplex PCR, and TCRdb's table has in-frame clones only and misses some. The profile covers around 28,000 clones, none occurring a single time. Material for sequencing was PBMCs. The origin of this receptor is a woman in her sixties or seventies in good health, CMV-negative, and a related stem cell transplant donor.

The DNA of the CDR3 is TGTGCCAGCAGCTTGGGAGGACAGGGGGGTTATAGCTATGGCTACACCTTC. This encodes CASSLGGQGGYSYGYTF. The J gene is TRBJ1-2, the V gene TRBV5-4; 10 positions agree with TRBD1. Trimming took 0 bases from V and 4 from J; bases not matched to a gene: 9. The CDR3 covers 17 residues. Looked up from germline, CDR1 is SGHNT and CDR2 is YYREEE (reference sequence). Using reference TRBV5-4 and TRBJ1-2 for the parts outside the CDR3, the full variable domain is ETGVTQSPTHLIKTRGQQVTLRCSSQSGHNTVSWYQQALGQGPQFIFQYYREEENGRGNFPPRFSGLQFPNYSSELNVNALELDDSALYLCASSLGGQGGYSYGYTFGSGTRLTVV.